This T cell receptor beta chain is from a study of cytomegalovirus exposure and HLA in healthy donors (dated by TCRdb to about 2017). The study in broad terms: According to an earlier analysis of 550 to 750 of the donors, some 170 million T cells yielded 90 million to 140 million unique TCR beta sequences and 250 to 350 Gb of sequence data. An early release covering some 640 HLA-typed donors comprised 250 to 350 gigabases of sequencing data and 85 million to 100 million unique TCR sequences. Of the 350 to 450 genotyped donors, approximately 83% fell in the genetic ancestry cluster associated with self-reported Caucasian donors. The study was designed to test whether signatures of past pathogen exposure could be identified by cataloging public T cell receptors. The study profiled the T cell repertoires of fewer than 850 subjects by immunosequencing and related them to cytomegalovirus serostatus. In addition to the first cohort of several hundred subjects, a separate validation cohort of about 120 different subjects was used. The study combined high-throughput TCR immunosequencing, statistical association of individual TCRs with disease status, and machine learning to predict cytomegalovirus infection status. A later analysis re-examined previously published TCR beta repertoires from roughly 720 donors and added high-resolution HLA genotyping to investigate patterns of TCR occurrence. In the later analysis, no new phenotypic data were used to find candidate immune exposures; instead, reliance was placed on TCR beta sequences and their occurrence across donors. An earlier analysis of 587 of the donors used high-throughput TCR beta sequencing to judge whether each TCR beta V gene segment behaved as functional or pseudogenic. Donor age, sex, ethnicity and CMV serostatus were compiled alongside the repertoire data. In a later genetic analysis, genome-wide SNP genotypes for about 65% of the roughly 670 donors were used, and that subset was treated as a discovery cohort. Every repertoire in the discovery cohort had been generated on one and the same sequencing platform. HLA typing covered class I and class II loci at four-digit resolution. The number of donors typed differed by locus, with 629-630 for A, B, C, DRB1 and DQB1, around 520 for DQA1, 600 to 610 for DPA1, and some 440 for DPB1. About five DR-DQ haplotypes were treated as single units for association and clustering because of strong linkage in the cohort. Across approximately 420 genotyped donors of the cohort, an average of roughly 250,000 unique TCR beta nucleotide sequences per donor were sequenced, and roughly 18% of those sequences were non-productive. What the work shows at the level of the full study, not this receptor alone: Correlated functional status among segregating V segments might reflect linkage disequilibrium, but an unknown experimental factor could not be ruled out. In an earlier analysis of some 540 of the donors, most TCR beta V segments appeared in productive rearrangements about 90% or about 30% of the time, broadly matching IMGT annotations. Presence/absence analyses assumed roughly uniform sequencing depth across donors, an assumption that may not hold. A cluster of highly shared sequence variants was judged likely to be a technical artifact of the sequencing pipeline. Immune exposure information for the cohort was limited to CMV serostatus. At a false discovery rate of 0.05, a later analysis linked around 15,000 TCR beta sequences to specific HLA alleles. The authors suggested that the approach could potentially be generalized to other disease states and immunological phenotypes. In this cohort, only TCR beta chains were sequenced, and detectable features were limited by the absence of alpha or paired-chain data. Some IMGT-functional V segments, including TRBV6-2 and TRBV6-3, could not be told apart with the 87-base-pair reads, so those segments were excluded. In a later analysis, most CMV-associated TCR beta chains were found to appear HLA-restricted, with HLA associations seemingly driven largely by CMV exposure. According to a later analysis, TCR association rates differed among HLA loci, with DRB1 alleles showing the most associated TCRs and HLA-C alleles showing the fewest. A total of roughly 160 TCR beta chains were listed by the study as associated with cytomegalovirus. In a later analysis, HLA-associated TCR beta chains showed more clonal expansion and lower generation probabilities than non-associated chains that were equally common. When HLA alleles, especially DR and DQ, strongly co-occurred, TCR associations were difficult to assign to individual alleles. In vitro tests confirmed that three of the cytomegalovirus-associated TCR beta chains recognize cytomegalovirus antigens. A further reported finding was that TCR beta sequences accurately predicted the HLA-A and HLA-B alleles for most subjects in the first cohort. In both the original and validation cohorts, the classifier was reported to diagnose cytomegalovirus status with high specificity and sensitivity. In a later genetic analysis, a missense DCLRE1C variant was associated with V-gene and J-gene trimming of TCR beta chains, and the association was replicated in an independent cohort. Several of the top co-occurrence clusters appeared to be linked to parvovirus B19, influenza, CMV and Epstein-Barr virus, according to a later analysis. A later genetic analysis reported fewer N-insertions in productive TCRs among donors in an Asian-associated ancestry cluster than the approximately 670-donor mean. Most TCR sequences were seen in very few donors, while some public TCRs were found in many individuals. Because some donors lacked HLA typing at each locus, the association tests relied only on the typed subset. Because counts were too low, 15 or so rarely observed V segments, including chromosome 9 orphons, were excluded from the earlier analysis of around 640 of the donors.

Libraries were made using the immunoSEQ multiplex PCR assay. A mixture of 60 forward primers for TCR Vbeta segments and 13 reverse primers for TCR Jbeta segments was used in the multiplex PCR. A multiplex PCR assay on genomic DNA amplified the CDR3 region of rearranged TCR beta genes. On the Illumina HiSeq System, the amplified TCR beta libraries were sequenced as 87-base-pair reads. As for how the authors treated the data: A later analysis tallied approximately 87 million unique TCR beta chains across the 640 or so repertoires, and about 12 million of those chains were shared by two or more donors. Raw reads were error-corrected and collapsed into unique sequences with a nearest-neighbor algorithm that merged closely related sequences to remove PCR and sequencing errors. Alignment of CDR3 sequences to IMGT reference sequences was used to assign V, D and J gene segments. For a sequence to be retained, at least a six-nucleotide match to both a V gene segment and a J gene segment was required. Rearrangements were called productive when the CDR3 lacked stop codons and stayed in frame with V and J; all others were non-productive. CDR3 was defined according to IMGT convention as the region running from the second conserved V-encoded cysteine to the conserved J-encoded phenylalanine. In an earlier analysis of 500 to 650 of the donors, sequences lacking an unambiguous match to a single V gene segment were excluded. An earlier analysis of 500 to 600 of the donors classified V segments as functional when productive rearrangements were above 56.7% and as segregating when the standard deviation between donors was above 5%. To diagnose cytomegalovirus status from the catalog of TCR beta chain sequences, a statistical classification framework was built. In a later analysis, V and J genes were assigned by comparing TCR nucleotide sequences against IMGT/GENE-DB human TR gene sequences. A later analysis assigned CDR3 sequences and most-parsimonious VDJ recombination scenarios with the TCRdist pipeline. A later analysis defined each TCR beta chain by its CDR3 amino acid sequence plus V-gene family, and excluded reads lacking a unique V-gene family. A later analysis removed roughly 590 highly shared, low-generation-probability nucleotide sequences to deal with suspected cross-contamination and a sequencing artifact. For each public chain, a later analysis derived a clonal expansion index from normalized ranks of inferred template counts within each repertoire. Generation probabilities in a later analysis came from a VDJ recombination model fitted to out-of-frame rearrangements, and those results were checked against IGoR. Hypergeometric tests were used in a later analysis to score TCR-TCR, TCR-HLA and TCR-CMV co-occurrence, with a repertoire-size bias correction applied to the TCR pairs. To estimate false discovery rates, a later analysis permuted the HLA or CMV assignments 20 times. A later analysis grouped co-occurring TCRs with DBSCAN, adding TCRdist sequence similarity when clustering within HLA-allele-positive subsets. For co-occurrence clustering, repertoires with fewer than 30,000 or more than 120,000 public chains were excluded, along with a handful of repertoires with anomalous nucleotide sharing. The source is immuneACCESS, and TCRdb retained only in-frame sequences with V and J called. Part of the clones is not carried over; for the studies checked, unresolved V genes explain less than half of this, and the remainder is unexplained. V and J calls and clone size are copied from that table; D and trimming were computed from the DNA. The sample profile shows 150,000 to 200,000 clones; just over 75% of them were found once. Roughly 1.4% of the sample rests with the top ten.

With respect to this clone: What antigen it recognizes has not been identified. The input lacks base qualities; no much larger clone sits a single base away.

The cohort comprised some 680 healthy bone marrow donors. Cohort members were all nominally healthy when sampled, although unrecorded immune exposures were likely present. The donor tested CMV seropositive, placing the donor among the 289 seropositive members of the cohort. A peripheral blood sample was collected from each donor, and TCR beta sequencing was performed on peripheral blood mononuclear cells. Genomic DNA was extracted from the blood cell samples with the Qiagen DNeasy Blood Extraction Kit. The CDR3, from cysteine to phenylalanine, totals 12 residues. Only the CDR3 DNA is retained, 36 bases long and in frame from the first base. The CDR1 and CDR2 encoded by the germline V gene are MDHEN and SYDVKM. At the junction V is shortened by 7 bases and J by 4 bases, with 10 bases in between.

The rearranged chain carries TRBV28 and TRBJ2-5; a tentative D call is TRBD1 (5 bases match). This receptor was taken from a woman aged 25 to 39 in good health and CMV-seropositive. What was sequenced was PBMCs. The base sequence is TGTGCCAGCACAAGACAGACAGAGACCCAGTACTTC. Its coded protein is CASTRQTETQYF.